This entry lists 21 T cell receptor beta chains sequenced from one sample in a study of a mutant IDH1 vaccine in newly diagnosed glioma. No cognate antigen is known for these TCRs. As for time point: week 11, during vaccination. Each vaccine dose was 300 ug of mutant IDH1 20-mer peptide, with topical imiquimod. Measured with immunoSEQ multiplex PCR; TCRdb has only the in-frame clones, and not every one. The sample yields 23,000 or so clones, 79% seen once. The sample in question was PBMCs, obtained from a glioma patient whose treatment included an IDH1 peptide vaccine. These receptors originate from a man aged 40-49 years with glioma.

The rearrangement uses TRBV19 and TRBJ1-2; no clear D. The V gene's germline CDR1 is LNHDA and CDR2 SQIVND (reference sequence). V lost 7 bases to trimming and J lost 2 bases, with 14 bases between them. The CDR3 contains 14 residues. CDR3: CASTRVTRNYGYTF. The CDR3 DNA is TGTGCCAGTACCCGGGTGACAAGGAACTATGGCTACACCTTC.

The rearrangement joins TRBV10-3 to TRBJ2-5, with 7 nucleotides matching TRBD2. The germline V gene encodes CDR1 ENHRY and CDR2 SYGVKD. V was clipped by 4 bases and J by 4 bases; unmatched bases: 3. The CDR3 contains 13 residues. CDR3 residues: CAISGREGETQYF. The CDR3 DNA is TGTGCCATCAGTGGCAGGGAGGGAGAGACCCAGTACTTC.

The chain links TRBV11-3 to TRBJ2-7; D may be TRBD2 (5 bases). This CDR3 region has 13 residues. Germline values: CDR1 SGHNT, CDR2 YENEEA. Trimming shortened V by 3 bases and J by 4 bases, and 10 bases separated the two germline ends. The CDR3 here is CASSFTDSYEQYV. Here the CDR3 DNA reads TGTGCCAGCAGCTTCACGGACTCATACGAGCAGTACGTC.

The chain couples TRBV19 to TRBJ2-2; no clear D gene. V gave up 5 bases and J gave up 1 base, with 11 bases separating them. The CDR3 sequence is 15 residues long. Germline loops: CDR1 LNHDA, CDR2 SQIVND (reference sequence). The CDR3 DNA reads TGTGCCAGTAGTCCCGGACGGGTGAACACCGGGGAGCTGTTTTTT. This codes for CASSPGRVNTGELFF.

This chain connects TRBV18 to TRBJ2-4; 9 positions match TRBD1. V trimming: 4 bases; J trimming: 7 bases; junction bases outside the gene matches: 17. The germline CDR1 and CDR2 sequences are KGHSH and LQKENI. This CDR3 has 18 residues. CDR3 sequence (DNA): TGTGCCAGCTCACTACAGGGGGCGGCGAGGATGAATGGGAACATTCAGTACTTC. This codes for CASSLQGAARMNGNIQYF.

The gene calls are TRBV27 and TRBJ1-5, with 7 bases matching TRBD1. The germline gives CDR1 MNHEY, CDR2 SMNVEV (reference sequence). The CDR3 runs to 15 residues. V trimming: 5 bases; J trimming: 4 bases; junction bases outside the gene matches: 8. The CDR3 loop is CASSPNRDRNQPQHF. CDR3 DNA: TGTGCCAGCAGTCCGAACCGGGACAGAAATCAGCCCCAGCATTTT.

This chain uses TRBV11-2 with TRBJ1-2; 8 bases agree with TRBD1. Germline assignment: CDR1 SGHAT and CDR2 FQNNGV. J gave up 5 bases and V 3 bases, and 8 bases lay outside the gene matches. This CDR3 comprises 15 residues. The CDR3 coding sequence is TGTGCCAGCAGCTTTTCCGGGACAGGAGTTTATGGCTACACCTTC. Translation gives CASSFSGTGVYGYTF.

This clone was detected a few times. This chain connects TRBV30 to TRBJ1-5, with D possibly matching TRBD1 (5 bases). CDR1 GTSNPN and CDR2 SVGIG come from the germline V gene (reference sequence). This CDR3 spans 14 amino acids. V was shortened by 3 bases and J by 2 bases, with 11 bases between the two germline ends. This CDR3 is CAWRGGSGNQPQHF. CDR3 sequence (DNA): TGTGCCTGGAGGGGGGGTAGCGGCAATCAGCCCCAGCATTTT.

In DNA form, the CDR3 reads TGTGCCAGCAGCGTAGATATGGGTGTGGGTGGCTACACCTTC. This gives the protein CASSVDMGVGGYTF. The V gene is TRBV9, the J gene TRBJ1-2; no definite D call. The V end lost 0 bases, the J end lost 7 bases, and 13 bases lay between the germline ends. Germline V CDR1 and CDR2: SGDLS, YYNGEE. CDR3 length equals 14 residues.

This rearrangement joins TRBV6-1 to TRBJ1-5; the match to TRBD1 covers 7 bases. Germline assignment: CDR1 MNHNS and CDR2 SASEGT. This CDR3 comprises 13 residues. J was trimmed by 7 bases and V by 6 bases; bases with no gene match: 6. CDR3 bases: TGTGCCAGCAGGGACAGGATGGGGCAGCCCCAGCATTTT. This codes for CASRDRMGQPQHF.

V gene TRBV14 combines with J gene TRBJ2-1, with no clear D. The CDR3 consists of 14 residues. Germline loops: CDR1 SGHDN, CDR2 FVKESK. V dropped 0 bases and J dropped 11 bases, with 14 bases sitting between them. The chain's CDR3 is CASSQDLRVAKQFF. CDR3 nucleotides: TGTGCCAGCAGCCAAGATTTAAGGGTAGCCAAGCAGTTCTTC.

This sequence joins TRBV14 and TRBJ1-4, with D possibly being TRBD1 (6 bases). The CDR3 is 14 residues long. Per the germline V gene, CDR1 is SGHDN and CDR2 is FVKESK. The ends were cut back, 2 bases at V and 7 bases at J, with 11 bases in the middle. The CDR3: CASSQRGTFEKLFF. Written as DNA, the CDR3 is TGTGCCAGCAGCCAACGCGGGACATTTGAAAAACTGTTTTTT.

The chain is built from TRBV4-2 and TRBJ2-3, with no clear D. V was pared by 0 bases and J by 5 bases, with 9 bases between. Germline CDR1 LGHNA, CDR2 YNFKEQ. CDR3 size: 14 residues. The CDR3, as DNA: TGTGCCAGCAGCCAAGATAAGCCCGGAGATACGCAGTATTTT. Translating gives CASSQDKPGDTQYF.

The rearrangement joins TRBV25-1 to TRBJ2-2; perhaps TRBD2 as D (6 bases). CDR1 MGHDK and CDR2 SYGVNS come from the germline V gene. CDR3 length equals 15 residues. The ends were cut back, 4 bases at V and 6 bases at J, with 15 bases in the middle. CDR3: CASSVGGEGAGELFF. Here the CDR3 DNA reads TGTGCCAGCAGTGTCGGCGGGGAAGGCGCCGGGGAGCTGTTTTTT.

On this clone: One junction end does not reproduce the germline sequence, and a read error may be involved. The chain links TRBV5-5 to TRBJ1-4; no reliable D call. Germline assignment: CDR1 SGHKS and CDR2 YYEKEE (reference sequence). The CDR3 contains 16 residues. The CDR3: CASSLVGRVGSEQLFF. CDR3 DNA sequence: TGTGCCAGCAGCTTGGTCGGACGGGTGGGCAGTGAACAACTGTTTTTT.

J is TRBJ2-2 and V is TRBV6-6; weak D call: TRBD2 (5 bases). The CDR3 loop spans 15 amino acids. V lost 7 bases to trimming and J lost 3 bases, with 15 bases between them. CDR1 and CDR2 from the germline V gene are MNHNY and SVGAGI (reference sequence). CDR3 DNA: TGTGCCAGCACCAACCCCGGGGTTTACACCGGGGAGCTGTTTTTT. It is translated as CASTNPGVYTGELFF.

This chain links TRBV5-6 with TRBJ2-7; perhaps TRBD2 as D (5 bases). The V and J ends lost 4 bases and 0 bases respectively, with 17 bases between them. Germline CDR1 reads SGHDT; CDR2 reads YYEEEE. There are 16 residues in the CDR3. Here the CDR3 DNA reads TGTGCCAGCAGCCCGGGATTGCTTTCTATCTCCTACGAGCAGTACTTC. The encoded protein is CASSPGLLSISYEQYF.

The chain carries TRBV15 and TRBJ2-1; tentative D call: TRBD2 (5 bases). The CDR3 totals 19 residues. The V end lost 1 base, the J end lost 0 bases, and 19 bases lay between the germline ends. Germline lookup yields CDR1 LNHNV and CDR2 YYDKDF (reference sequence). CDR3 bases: TGTGCCACCAGCAGAGCAGTTGGGCGGGCCAGCCCCTCCTACAATGAGCAGTTCTTC. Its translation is CATSRAVGRASPSYNEQFF.

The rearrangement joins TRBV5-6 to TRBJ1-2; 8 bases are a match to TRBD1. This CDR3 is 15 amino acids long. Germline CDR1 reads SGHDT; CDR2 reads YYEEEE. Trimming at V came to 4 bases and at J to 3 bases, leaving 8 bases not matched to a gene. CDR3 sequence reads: CASSAGTGHYYGYTF. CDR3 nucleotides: TGTGCCAGCAGCGCGGGGACAGGCCATTACTATGGCTACACCTTC.

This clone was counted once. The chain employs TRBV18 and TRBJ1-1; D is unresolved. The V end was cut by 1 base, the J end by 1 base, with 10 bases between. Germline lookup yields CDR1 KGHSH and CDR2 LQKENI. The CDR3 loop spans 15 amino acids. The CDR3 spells CASSPLDTSNTEAFF. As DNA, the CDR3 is TGTGCCAGCTCACCACTCGACACCTCGAACACTGAAGCTTTCTTT.

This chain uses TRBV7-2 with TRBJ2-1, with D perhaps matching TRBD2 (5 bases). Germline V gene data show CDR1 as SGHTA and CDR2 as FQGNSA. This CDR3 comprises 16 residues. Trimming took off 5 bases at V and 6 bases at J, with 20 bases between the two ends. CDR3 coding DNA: TGTGCCAGCAGCCCCCGCCACGGACTCAGAGGCAATGAGCAGTTCTTC. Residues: CASSPRHGLRGNEQFF.